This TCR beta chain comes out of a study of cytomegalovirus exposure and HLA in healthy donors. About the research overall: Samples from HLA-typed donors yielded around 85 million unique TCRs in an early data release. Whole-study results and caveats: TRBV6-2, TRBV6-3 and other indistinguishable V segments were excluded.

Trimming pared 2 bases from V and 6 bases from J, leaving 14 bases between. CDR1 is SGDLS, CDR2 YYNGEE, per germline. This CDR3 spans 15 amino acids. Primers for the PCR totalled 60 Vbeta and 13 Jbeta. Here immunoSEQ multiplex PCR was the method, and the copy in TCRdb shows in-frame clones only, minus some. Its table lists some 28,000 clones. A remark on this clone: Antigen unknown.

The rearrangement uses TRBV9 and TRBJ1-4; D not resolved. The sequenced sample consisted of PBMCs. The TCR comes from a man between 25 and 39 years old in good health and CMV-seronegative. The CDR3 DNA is TGTGCCAGCAGCGTTTCAGGTTTGGGTGATGAAAAACTGTTTTTT. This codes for CASSVSGLGDEKLFF.